This T cell receptor beta chain was sequenced during a study of cytomegalovirus exposure and HLA in healthy donors. Nominally healthy donors provided the samples, though records likely missed some immune exposures. Germline V CDR1 and CDR2: SGHVS, FNYEAQ. The junction had 15 bases not matched to a gene; V was cut back by 5 bases and J by 5 bases. The CDR3 is made up of 16 amino acids. Vbeta (60) and Jbeta (13) primers were used in the PCR. The protocol was immunoSEQ multiplex PCR, while the TCRdb copy is restricted to in-frame clones and leaves out a portion. The repertoire includes about 120,000 clones, over 70% of them detected once, and 1.2% sits in the top ten. Study conclusions and caveats: Reports indicate that TCR beta sequences accurately predicted the HLA-A and HLA-B alleles of most subjects.

With regard to this clone: The target antigen is unknown.

The receptor's source is a female donor in good health and CMV-seronegative. The source material was PBMCs. This rearrangement joins TRBV7-6 to TRBJ2-7, with TRBD1 matching 7 bases. The CDR3 bases are TGTGCCAGCAGCCCAGGACAGGTTTTCGGCGGGCACGAGCAGTACTTC. It specifies CASSPGQVFGGHEQYF.